This T cell receptor beta chain was found in a study of shared clonotypes between healthy human individuals (dated by TCRdb to between 2020 and 2021). Notes on the research overall: The cohort included a few men and a couple of women between 18 and 49 years of age. For each donor, CD4 naive and CD4 memory were each run on three plates, CD8 naive on two plates, and CD8 memory on one plate. Per donor, leukapheresis produced somewhere between about 0.8 and 9 billion PBMCs. To estimate repertoire size and how much clonotype sharing occurs between individuals, the study deeply sequenced the blood TCR repertoires of roughly 5 healthy adults. Different laboratories and diverse techniques were used to prepare libraries and sequence TCR repertoires, to increase sequencing depth and limit assay-specific biases. Points the paper makes about the study in general: Across a few donors, around 5% of naive CD4, over 3% of naive CD8, about 2% of memory CD4, and approximately 0.4% of memory CD8 clonotypes were shared. The genetic and exposure-history diversity represented was limited by the small number of donors. Based on pairwise subsampling, the degree of clonotype sharing among donors was expected to be affected by sequencing depth. Sampling was restricted to blood, and TCR repertoires in tissue are likely to differ from TCR repertoires in blood. Estimated clonotype richness was generally larger for naive than for memory subsets. Compared with non-shared clonotypes, the clonotypes found in all four sorted-subset donors had higher generation probabilities. Even with the large sequencing depth, rarefaction of the sorted-subset datasets indicated that sequencing was incomplete.

CD8 naive samples consisted of CD45RO-negative cells that were positively selected for CCR7, yielding a CD45RA+CCR7+ population without TemRA cells. Donors were healthy HIV-negative adults with no recently reported acute infections or vaccinations. Only Caucasian adults living in Nashville, Tennessee, USA were represented among the donors. Blood was obtained by leukapheresis, after which PBMCs were separated by Ficoll-Histopaque density gradient centrifugation and cryopreserved in liquid nitrogen vapor phase. Analytical flow cytometry was used to check the purity and quantity of every magnetically sorted T cell population. From each sorted fraction, genomic DNA was isolated and quantified by UV absorbance on a Nanodrop 2000c. Using the deep immunoSEQ assay, multiplex PCR amplified TCR CDR3 regions from genomic DNA. Extracted genomic DNA from each cell subset was distributed evenly across all wells of several immunoSEQ 96-well plates, and each plate was treated as a replicate. For sorted subsets, approximately 210 ng genomic DNA, equal to some 30,000 T cell genomes, was loaded into each replicate PCR. The purified libraries were quantified using a Qubit 3.0 fluorometer, sized with a Bioanalyzer 2100, and then quantified again using the KAPA Library Quantification kit. Every immunoSEQ 96-well plate was sequenced on a dedicated single-read 150-cycle Illumina NextSeq 550 flow cell. Per the original workflow: Because the immunoSEQ output held only junctional sequences and lacked quality scores, the filtering could not match the filtering applied to full-length reads. Sequences were annotated with PyIR, a Python wrapper for IgBLAST v1.9, and V/J genes and CDR3 were assigned using IMGT germline references. Reads were removed for weak V/J assignments (E-value above 1e-6), missing CDR3, stop codons, out-of-frame junctions, or ambiguous translated residues. V3J clonotypes were defined by identical inferred V gene, J gene, and CDR3 amino acid sequence. Percentage overlap between repertoires was calculated by dividing the number of shared unique clonotypes by the size of the smaller repertoire. RTK rarefaction, the Chao1 estimator, and Recon v2.1 estimates of unobserved clonotypes were used to assess repertoire richness. For all TCRbeta clonotypes obtained by the gDNA method from a handful of donors, generation probabilities were computed with OLGA. Entries here come from immuneACCESS through TCRdb and include only in-frame sequences with V and J called. Some clones fail to appear in such tables; in the studies checked, an unresolved V gene covers under half of the shortfall, and the cause of the remainder is unknown. V and J calls and clone size are copied from that table; D and trimming were computed from the DNA. The sample yields about 2.1 million clones; roughly 95% were counted once. The ten biggest clones cover about 1.7% of the sample.

A word on this clone: Its antigen specificity is not known. The input lacks base qualities; no much larger clone sits a single base away.

There are 16 amino acids in the CDR3, from cysteine to phenylalanine inclusive. The sequence is cut down to CDR3 DNA, 48 bases in frame from base 1. Trimming accounts for 1 base at V and 5 bases at J, while the number of junction bases matched to no gene is 6. From the germline V gene, CDR1 is MDHEN and CDR2 is SYDVKM. Sequenced sample: naive CD8+ T cells from PBMCs. The meaning of the sample's cell subset or site label: CD45RA+CCR7+. The clonotype comes from a man aged 18 to 30 in good health. Some clones in this sample may be carry-over from other donors' samples. The chain couples TRBV28 to TRBJ2-1, with TRBD2 identical over 9 junction bases. CDR3 loop: CASSLYTSGWDNEQFF. The DNA reads TGTGCCAGCAGTTTATATACTAGCGGGTGGGACAATGAGCAGTTCTTC.